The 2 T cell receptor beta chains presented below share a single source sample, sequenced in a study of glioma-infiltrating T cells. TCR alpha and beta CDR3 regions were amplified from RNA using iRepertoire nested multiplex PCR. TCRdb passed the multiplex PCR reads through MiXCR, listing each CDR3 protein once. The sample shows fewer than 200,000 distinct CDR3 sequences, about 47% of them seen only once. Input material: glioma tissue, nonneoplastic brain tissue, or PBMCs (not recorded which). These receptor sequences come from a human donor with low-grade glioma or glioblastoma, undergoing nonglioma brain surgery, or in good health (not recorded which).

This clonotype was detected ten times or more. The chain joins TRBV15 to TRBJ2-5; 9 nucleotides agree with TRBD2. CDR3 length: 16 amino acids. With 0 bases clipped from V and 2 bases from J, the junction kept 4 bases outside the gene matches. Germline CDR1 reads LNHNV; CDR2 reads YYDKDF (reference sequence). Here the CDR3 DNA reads TGTGCCACCAGCAGAGAAAGCGGGAGGAAACAAGAGACCCAGTACTTC. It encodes CATSRESGRKQETQYF.

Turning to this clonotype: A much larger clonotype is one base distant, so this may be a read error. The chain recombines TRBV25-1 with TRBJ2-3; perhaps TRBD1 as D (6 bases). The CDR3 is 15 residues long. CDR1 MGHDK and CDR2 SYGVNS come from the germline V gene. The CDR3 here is CASSAWDTSTYTQYF. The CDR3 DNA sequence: TGTGCCAGCAGTGCCTGGGACACCAGCACATATACGCAGTATTTT.